These 10 T cell receptor beta chains came from one sample sequenced in a study of CXCR3-negative and CXCR3-positive naive CD8 T cells. The TRB cDNA libraries were prepared by 5' RACE with UMI labels. From its re-call of the 5' RACE reads, TCRdb lists each CDR3 protein once, without DNA. The ten top clones account for roughly 1.2%, within a sample of approximately 6,800 distinct CDR3 sequences. The sequencing input was naive CXCR3- CD8+ T cells from blood. Regarding subset: CD45RO-CCR7+CD27+CD95- naive CD8+ T cells lacking CXCR3 (TNR3-). These receptors all come from a human donor in good health. Some clones in this sample may be carry-over from other donors' samples.

This clonotype counts as medium-sized by frequency. The V and J genes are TRBV6-2 or TRBV6-3 and TRBJ2-7. The CDR3 extends over 14 amino acids. Germline V gene sequence: CDR1 MNHEY, CDR2 SVGEGT. CDR3 region: CASSTWGSSYEQYF.

The CDR3 reads CASSSPRTGGDQPQHF. This sequence joins TRBV7-9 and TRBJ1-5; absent DNA, TCRdb's TRBD1 call cannot be checked. The CDR3 sequence is 16 residues long. Germline V gene sequence: CDR1 SEHNR, CDR2 FQNEAQ (reference sequence).

This chain uses TRBV28 with TRBJ2-5. CDR1 and CDR2 from the germline V gene are MDHEN and SYDVKM. CDR3 length equals 12 residues. Here the CDR3 reads CASSSSQETQYF.

The chain joins TRBV7-2 to TRBJ2-5; TCRdb's D call of TRBD2 is untestable without DNA. Germline assignment: CDR1 SGHTA and CDR2 FQGNSA. The CDR3 has 15 amino acids. CDR3 protein: CASSFPVRGGETQYF.

The chain has TRBV18 and TRBJ2-7; the D call from TCRdb, TRBD1, cannot be confirmed without DNA. Germline-derived CDR1 and CDR2 are KGHSH and LQKENI. The length of the CDR3 is 13 residues. The CDR3 region is CASSPWDRDEQYF.

The rearrangement joins TRBV12-3 or TRBV12-4 to TRBJ1-2; as DNA is missing, the TRBD1 call by TCRdb cannot be tested. This CDR3 is 13 amino acids long. The CDR3 is CASIPDRNYGYTF.

This clonotype shows up as medium-sized by frequency. The chain carries TRBV9 and TRBJ2-7; the D gene TCRdb calls, TRBD1, cannot be checked with no DNA. The CDR3 loop spans 14 amino acids. CDR1 SGDLS and CDR2 YYNGEE come from the germline V gene. The CDR3 here is CASSVGANPYEQYF.

Measured by frequency, this clonotype is medium-sized. The chain links TRBV28 to TRBJ2-7; the TCRdb call, TRBD1, lacks DNA for checking. CDR3 size: 16 residues. The germline gives CDR1 MDHEN, CDR2 SYDVKM. The CDR3: CASSFIRDAGSYEQYF.

This sequence joins TRBV4-2 and TRBJ1-5; TCRdb returns TRBD1, unconfirmable since there is no DNA. There are 13 residues in the CDR3. Germline CDR1 LGHNA, CDR2 YNFKEQ. This chain's CDR3 is CASSHRPGEPQHF.

In terms of frequency, this clonotype is medium-sized. The chain joins TRBV10-3 to TRBJ2-7. Per the germline V gene, CDR1 is ENHRY and CDR2 is SYGVKD. CDR3 length: 14 residues. The CDR3 loop is CAISEAGASYEQYF.